Described below is a single TCR beta chain sequence and its context. These data are taken from a study of blood T cell repertoires in COVID-19. Clones were sequenced by immunoSEQ multiplex PCR, and TCRdb holds only the in-frame ones, with some missing. The sample includes some 340,000 clones, roughly 87% of them seen just once. Germline CDR1 SNHLY, CDR2 FYNNEI. The CDR3 loop spans 14 amino acids. V shed 10 bases and J shed 3 bases, with 18 bases lying between them. Input material: PBMCs or T cells enriched from blood (not recorded which). The gene calls are TRBV2 and TRBJ2-5, with D perhaps matching TRBD1 (5 bases). The receptor was derived from a woman aged 50 to 65 who had recovered from COVID-19. CDR3 sequence reads: CATRLGVWEETQYF. As DNA, the CDR3 is TGTGCCACCCGATTAGGGGTTTGGGAAGAGACCCAGTACTTC.